These 3 T cell receptor beta chains share one sample of origin, sequenced in a study of OX40 agonist ivuxolimab in advanced cancers. The assay was immunoSEQ multiplex PCR, and TCRdb's table has in-frame clones only and misses some. The sample contains roughly 2,000 clones, roughly 70% of which appear only once. This specimen was CD4+ or CD8+ T cells sorted from blood, taken in a trial of the OX40 agonist ivuxolimab. The source is an adult with an advanced solid tumor such as melanoma, head and neck, liver or kidney cancer.

By its share, this clone is large. The chain carries TRBV6-1 and TRBJ1-2; no definite D call. The CDR3 loop spans 14 amino acids. Trimming stripped 4 bases from V and 0 bases from J, with 9 bases between. From germline, CDR1 is MNHNS and CDR2 SASEGT. The CDR3 region has the DNA TGTGCCAGCAGTGTGGGCGGTACTAACTATGGCTACACCTTC. The encoded protein is CASSVGGTNYGYTF.

The rearrangement links TRBV5-1 to TRBJ2-7; D is perhaps TRBD2 (6 bases). The germline CDR1 and CDR2 sequences are SGHRS and YFSETQ. Trimming took off 6 bases at V and 4 bases at J, with 8 bases between the two ends. The CDR3 length is 11 residues. The CDR3 DNA follows: TGCGCCAGCACAGGGACTTACGAGCAGTACTTC. Translation: CASTGTYEQYF. Together with reference TRBV5-1 and TRBJ2-7, the CDR3 gives the full variable domain: KAGVTQTPRYLIKTRGQQVTLSCSPISGHRSVSWYQQTPGQGLQFLFEYFSETQRNKGNFPGRFSGRQFSNSRSEMNVSTLELGDSALYLCASTGTYEQYFGPGTRLTVT.

CDR3: CSVPGQLGYGYTF. The CDR3 DNA is TGCAGCGTCCCAGGACAACTGGGCTATGGCTACACCTTC. The rearrangement uses TRBV29-1 and TRBJ1-2, with D possibly being TRBD1 (5 bases). The CDR3 extends over 13 amino acids. V lost 6 bases, J lost 4 bases, and 15 bases lay in between. Germline V lookup: CDR1 SQVTM, CDR2 ANQGSEA.